The next 20 T cell receptor beta chains were all read from a single sample in a study of blood T cell repertoires in COVID-19. TCRdb keeps only in-frame clones here, not all; method: immunoSEQ multiplex PCR. The table lists roughly 100,000 clones, about 85% of them singletons. The sample consisted of peripheral blood. The receptors originated from a woman aged 50 to 60 with COVID-19, enrolled during active disease.

This chain joins TRBV7-9 and TRBJ2-3, with 10 positions matching TRBD2. Trimming at V came to 0 bases and at J to 0 bases, leaving 6 bases not matched to a gene. Germline loops: CDR1 SEHNR, CDR2 FQNEAQ (reference sequence). CDR3 size: 18 residues. This CDR3 reads CASSLAPQTSGSTDTQYF. Written as DNA, the CDR3 is TGTGCCAGCAGCTTAGCTCCTCAGACTAGCGGGAGCACAGATACGCAGTATTTT.

This rearrangement joins TRBV6-5 to TRBJ2-2, with 9 bases aligning to TRBD1. With 0 bases clipped from V and 9 bases from J, the junction kept 8 bases outside the gene matches. The CDR3 totals 16 residues. The germline CDR1 and CDR2 sequences are MNHEY and SVGAGI. The CDR3 DNA reads TGTGCCAGCAGTTACTCGAAGGGGACAGGGTTCCGGGAGCTGTTTTTT. It yields the protein CASSYSKGTGFRELFF.

The chain couples TRBV30 to TRBJ1-6; D unresolved. Trimming took off 0 bases at V and 9 bases at J, with 6 bases between the two ends. The CDR3 is 12 residues long. Germline V CDR1 and CDR2: GTSNPN, SVGIG (reference sequence). CDR3 protein: CAWSVLTSPLHF. CDR3 nucleotides: TGTGCCTGGAGTGTACTAACTTCACCCCTCCACTTT.

The chain links TRBV11-2 to TRBJ2-2; 9 positions match TRBD2. V gave up 10 bases and J gave up 1 base; unmatched junction bases: 10. Germline V gives CDR1 SGHAT, CDR2 FQNNGV. The CDR3 covers 16 residues. The CDR3 nucleotides are TGTGCCATTCCACAGAGCGGGGGGCAGAACACCGGGGAGCTGTTTTTT. It yields the protein CAIPQSGGQNTGELFF.

As DNA, the CDR3 is TGTGCCAGCAGCACCAGGGACACCTTCACAGATACGCAGTATTTT. Translation: CASSTRDTFTDTQYF. The rearrangement uses TRBV6-2 or TRBV6-3 and TRBJ2-3; D may be TRBD1 (6 bases). The CDR3 has 15 residues. Per the germline V gene, CDR1 is MNHEY and CDR2 is SVGEGT. Trimming stripped 6 bases from V and 2 bases from J, with 15 bases between.

The chain employs TRBV6-6 and TRBJ2-1; no clear D gene. Germline V gives CDR1 MNHNY, CDR2 SVGAGI (reference sequence). V lost 0 bases, J lost 6 bases, and 9 bases lay in between. The CDR3 has 14 residues. CDR3 coding DNA: TGTGCCAGCAGTTACTCGACTCGGTCCAATGAGCAGTTCTTC. Translating gives CASSYSTRSNEQFF.

V and J are TRBV5-1 and TRBJ1-1; 7 bases align to TRBD1. Per germline, CDR1 SGHRS and CDR2 YFSETQ. The CDR3 runs 16 residues. V shed 0 bases, J shed 2 bases, and the junction held 7 bases outside the gene matches. Here the CDR3 DNA reads TGCGCCAGCAGCTTGGGATTGACAGGGTCAAACACTGAAGCTTTCTTT. Its translation is CASSLGLTGSNTEAFF.

The chain carries TRBV4-3 and TRBJ1-3; a possible D gene is TRBD1 (5 bases). Per germline, CDR1 LGHNA and CDR2 YSLEER. The CDR3 has 16 amino acids. V lost 1 base, J lost 6 bases, and 16 bases lay in between. The CDR3 is CASSQGSVGPLNTIYF. The CDR3 DNA reads as TGCGCCAGCAGCCAAGGTTCTGTGGGGCCTTTAAACACCATATATTTT.

J is TRBJ1-4 and V is TRBV2, with TRBD1 as a possible D gene (6 bases). Germline CDR1 reads SNHLY; CDR2 reads FYNNEI. V lost 8 bases and J lost 5, with 12 bases in between. The CDR3 contains 13 residues. The CDR3 region has the DNA TGTGCCAGCTTGGACAGAGACAATGAAAAACTGTTTTTT. Residues: CASLDRDNEKLFF.

The chain combines TRBV19 with TRBJ2-5, with 11 bases fitting TRBD2. Trimming at V came to 0 bases and at J to 5 bases, leaving 8 bases not matched to a gene. CDR1 LNHDA and CDR2 SQIVND come from the germline V gene (reference sequence). This CDR3 contains 17 residues. CDR3 sequence reads: CASSIDRVAGGKETQYF. CDR3 nucleotide sequence: TGTGCCAGTAGTATAGATCGGGTAGCGGGGGGGAAGGAGACCCAGTACTTC.

The V gene is TRBV7-2, the J gene TRBJ2-7; TRBD1 agrees at 8 bases. Germline trimming cut 1 base from V and 0 bases from J; bases unmatched to any gene: 8. Germline lookup yields CDR1 SGHTA and CDR2 FQGNSA. The CDR3 runs to 17 residues. Written as DNA, the CDR3 is TGTGCCAGCAGCTTAGGTCTTCGGGACAGGAGCTCCTACGAGCAGTACTTC. This translates into CASSLGLRDRSSYEQYF.

CDR3 residues: CASTPLGATGKNTEAFF. The CDR3, as DNA: TGCGCCAGCACCCCGTTGGGTGCGACAGGGAAGAACACTGAAGCTTTCTTT. V and J are TRBV5-1 and TRBJ1-1; 7 nucleotides line up with TRBD1. The length of the CDR3 is 17 residues. The trim removed 6 bases at V and 1 base at J, leaving 15 bases unmatched. The V gene's germline CDR1 is SGHRS and CDR2 YFSETQ.

The chain couples TRBV30 to TRBJ2-7; TRBD1 matches at 9 bases. Germline V gene data show CDR1 as GTSNPN and CDR2 as SVGIG (reference sequence). CDR3 size: 13 residues. The V gene end was trimmed by 3 bases and the J gene end by 4 bases; junction bases not matched to a gene: 4. Here the CDR3 DNA reads TGTGCCTGGAGCGGGACAGGGACTTACGAGCAGTACTTC. Protein sequence: CAWSGTGTYEQYF. The entire variable domain, with the rest obtained from reference TRBV30 and TRBJ2-7, is as follows: SQTIHQWPATLVQPVGSPLSLECTVEGTSNPNLYWYRQAAGRGLQLLFYSVGIGQISSEVPQNLSASRPQDRQFILSSKKLLLSDSGFYLCAWSGTGTYEQYFGPGTRLTVT.

The chain has TRBV18 and TRBJ1-1; 9 bases map to TRBD1. V was pared by 2 bases and J by 8 bases, with 0 bases of the junction left unmatched. CDR1 is KGHSH, CDR2 LQKENI, per germline. The CDR3 sequence is 12 residues long. The CDR3 DNA is TGTGCCAGCTCACCAACAGGGGGCGAAGCTTTCTTT. As protein: CASSPTGGEAFF.

This chain joins TRBV5-3 and TRBJ1-5; 7 nucleotides line up with TRBD1. TRBV5-3 is assigned to the ORF class and has an uncertain function. CDR3 length: 15 residues. V dropped 1 base and J dropped 2; count of bases not matched to a gene: 3. The CDR3 DNA sequence: TGTGCCAGAAGCTTGCCTGGGACAGGCAATCAGCCCCAGCATTTT. It is translated as CARSLPGTGNQPQHF.

The J gene is TRBJ2-7, the V gene TRBV14; 12 bases fit TRBD2. CDR3 length: 16 residues. Losses at the gene ends were 4 bases for V and 6 bases for J; bases not matched to a gene: 10. CDR1 is SGHDN and CDR2 is FVKESK in the germline V gene. This CDR3 is CASSLLPPLAGGEQYF. The DNA of the CDR3 is TGTGCCAGCAGCCTACTCCCCCCACTAGCGGGGGGCGAGCAGTACTTC.

The chain employs TRBV2 and TRBJ1-6, with a weak D call TRBD1 (6 bases). The CDR3 runs to 15 residues. Germline loops: CDR1 SNHLY, CDR2 FYNNEI. Trimming removed 3 bases at V and 4 bases at J, with 10 bases between. This CDR3 reads CASSDGTGYNSPLHF. Here the CDR3 DNA reads TGTGCCAGCAGTGACGGCACAGGGTATAATTCACCCCTCCACTTT.

This clone showed up just once. This rearrangement joins TRBV5-6 to TRBJ1-4, with D hard to call. The V gene's germline CDR1 is SGHDT and CDR2 YYEEEE. V lost 3 bases, J lost 1 base, and 7 bases lay in between. This CDR3 is 14 amino acids long. CDR3 in amino acids: CASSWGGTNEKLFF. CDR3 in DNA: TGTGCCAGCAGCTGGGGAGGAACTAATGAAAAACTGTTTTTT. The full variable domain, its missing parts supplied by reference TRBV5-6 and TRBJ1-4, is DAGVTQSPTHLIKTRGQQVTLRCSPKSGHDTVSWYQQALGQGPQFIFQYYEEEERQRGNFPDRFSGHQFPNYSSELNVNALLLGDSALYLCASSWGGTNEKLFFGSGTQLSVL.

V gene TRBV4-1 combines with J gene TRBJ1-2; the match to TRBD1 covers 9 bases. CDR1 is MGHRA, CDR2 YSYEKL, per germline. The CDR3 is made up of 16 amino acids. V lost 2 bases to trimming and J lost 7 bases; unmatched junction nucleotides: 11. The CDR3 loop is CASSQREGQGAGGYTF. The CDR3 coding sequence is TGCGCCAGCAGCCAAAGGGAGGGACAGGGAGCTGGTGGCTACACCTTC.

This chain uses TRBV28 with TRBJ1-4, with D unclear. This CDR3 comprises 16 residues. Germline V gene sequence: CDR1 MDHEN, CDR2 SYDVKM. V lost 7 bases and J 5 bases, leaving 20 bases between the germline ends. The CDR3 loop is CASIPSARGRNEKLFF. Written as DNA, the CDR3 is TGTGCCAGCATCCCCTCAGCCCGAGGAAGGAATGAAAAACTGTTTTTT. The whole variable domain, remainder taken from reference TRBV28 and TRBJ1-4, is DVKVTQSSRYLVKRTGEKVFLECVQDMDHENMFWYRQDPGLGLRLIYFSYDVKMKEKGDIPEGYSVSREKKERFSLILESASTNQTSMYLCASIPSARGRNEKLFFGSGTQLSVL.